The clone carrying this T cell receptor (beta chain) was recorded once. Its target is not known. This sample is part of a study of blood T cells in healthy people across ages. With 7 bases clipped from V and 7 bases from J, the junction kept 16 bases outside the gene matches. Germline V gene sequence: CDR1 MNHEY, CDR2 SVGEGT. CDR3 size: 16 residues. Findings and caveats of the study: More naive CD4+ cells and higher diversity marked long-lived donors relative to aged donors. Per million T cells, TCR beta diversity dropped about linearly as age rose.

Primers used in a second PCR of about 7 to 11 cycles were a sample-barcoded 5' primer and a J-beta primer mix. From the 5' RACE reads, TCRdb called clonotypes with MiXCR, one entry per CDR3 protein. The sample has 780,000 or so distinct CDR3 sequences, around 50% seen once. This clonotype originated in a man aged 40-50 years in good health. Material: blood. The J gene is TRBJ2-4, the V gene TRBV6-2 or TRBV6-3, with TRBD2 identical over 7 bases. The CDR3 DNA sequence: TGTGCCAGCACCCCTAGGGAGTGGACTAGTGGGAACATTCAGTACTTC. Its protein is CASTPREWTSGNIQYF.